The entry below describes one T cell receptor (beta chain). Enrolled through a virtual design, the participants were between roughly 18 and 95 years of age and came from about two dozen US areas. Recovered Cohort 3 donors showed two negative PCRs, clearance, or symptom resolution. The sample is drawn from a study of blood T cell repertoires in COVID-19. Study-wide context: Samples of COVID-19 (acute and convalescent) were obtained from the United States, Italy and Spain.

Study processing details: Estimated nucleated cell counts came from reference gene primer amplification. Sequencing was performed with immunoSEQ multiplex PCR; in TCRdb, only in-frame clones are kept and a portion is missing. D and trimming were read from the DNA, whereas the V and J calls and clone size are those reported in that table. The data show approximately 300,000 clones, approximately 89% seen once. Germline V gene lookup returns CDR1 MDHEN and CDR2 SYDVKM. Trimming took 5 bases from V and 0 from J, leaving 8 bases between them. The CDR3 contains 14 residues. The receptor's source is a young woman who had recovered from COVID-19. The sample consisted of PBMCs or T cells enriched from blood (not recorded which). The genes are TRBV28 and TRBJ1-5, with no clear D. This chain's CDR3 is CASSPGISNQPQHF. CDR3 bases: TGTGCCAGCAGTCCGGGGATTAGCAATCAGCCCCAGCATTTT. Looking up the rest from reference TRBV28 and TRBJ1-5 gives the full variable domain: DVKVTQSSRYLVKRTGEKVFLECVQDMDHENMFWYRQDPGLGLRLIYFSYDVKMKEKGDIPEGYSVSREKKERFSLILESASTNQTSMYLCASSPGISNQPQHFGDGTRLSIL.